The sequence of this TCR beta chain was determined in a study of cytomegalovirus exposure and HLA in healthy donors. Study results and limitations: Donors belonging to an Asian-associated ancestry cluster reportedly showed fewer N-insertions in productive TCRs than the roughly 670-donor mean, according to what a later analysis found. Testing in vitro showed a few CMV-associated chains specific for CMV antigens. A link between a missense DCLRE1C variant and TCR beta V- and J-gene trimming emerged from a later analysis.

With regard to this clone: Its specificity is not known.

The PCR used 60 Vbeta and 13 Jbeta primers. This table comes from immunoSEQ multiplex PCR, and its TCRdb copy is limited to in-frame clones, with some not included. The table has more than 85,000 clones, around 73% seen once. Sequenced material: PBMCs. The TCR comes from a female donor in good health and CMV-seronegative.

The CDR3 sequence: CASSLTGLSYEQYF. Written as DNA, the CDR3 is TGCGCCAGCAGCTTGACAGGGCTCTCCTACGAGCAGTACTTC. The V call is TRBV5-1, the J call TRBJ2-7, with D tentatively TRBD1 (6 bases). Germline V gene data show CDR1 as SGHRS and CDR2 as YFSETQ. The CDR3 is 14 residues long. V lost 1 base to trimming and J lost 0 bases, with 8 bases between them.